These 32 T cell receptor beta chains were sequenced from one sample in a study of blood T cell repertoires in COVID-19. Clones were read by immunoSEQ multiplex PCR, and TCRdb kept only the in-frame ones, dropping some. This table has over 150,000 clones, less than 90% appearing once. Sequencing was done on a sample of peripheral blood. These receptors were taken from a woman aged 70-85 years with COVID-19, enrolled during active disease.

This rearrangement joins TRBV28 to TRBJ1-2, with D tentatively TRBD1 (5 bases). The CDR3 has 16 residues. Trimming took off 6 bases at V and 2 bases at J, with 19 bases between the two ends. Germline CDR1 and CDR2: MDHEN and SYDVKM. The CDR3, as DNA: TGTGCCAGCAGCTCTGGAGGAGGGGTTAGGAACTATGGCTACACCTTC. The encoded protein is CASSSGGGVRNYGYTF.

The V gene is TRBV28, the J gene TRBJ1-1, with D tentatively TRBD1 (5 bases). V gave up 5 bases and J gave up 1 base, with 8 bases separating them. Germline CDR1 reads MDHEN; CDR2 reads SYDVKM. This CDR3 region has 13 residues. The CDR3 region has the DNA TGTGCCAGCAGTCCCGGGGGGAACACTGAAGCTTTCTTT. Amino acid sequence: CASSPGGNTEAFF.

This rearrangement joins TRBV7-9 to TRBJ1-5; the D gene is possibly TRBD1 (5 bases). The germline V and J ends were trimmed by 7 bases and 4 bases, with 11 bases remaining between them. This CDR3 has 13 amino acids. Germline-derived CDR1 and CDR2 are SEHNR and FQNEAQ (reference sequence). CDR3 sequence reads: CASTQGTNQPQHF. The DNA for the CDR3 is TGTGCCAGCACCCAGGGTACGAATCAGCCCCAGCATTTT.

This chain connects TRBV3-1 (or the pseudogene TRBV3-2) to TRBJ2-2; D unresolved. Trimming shortened V by 4 bases and J by 5 bases, and 17 bases separated the two germline ends. This CDR3 comprises 16 residues. CDR1 is LGHDT and CDR2 is YNNKEL in the germline V gene (reference sequence). In DNA form, the CDR3 reads TGTGCCAGCAGCCCTTGGCGTACCGCCGGGACCGGGGAGCTGTTTTTT. Translated, it gives CASSPWRTAGTGELFF.

The chain couples TRBV3-1 (or the pseudogene TRBV3-2) to TRBJ2-7; a weak D match, TRBD2 (6 bases). The CDR3 is made up of 16 amino acids. The V end was cut by 0 bases, the J end by 5 bases, with 17 bases between. Germline-derived CDR1 and CDR2 are LGHDT and YNNKEL (reference sequence). CDR3 amino acids: CASSQEAGRRSNEQYF. CDR3 bases: TGTGCCAGCAGCCAAGAGGCGGGAAGGCGTTCGAACGAGCAGTACTTC.

The chain combines TRBV30 with TRBJ2-7, with 7 bases that match TRBD1. Trimming removed 7 bases from V and 6 bases from J; junction bases left unmatched: 9. The CDR3 is 12 amino acids. The germline CDR1 and CDR2 sequences are GTSNPN and SVGIG (reference sequence). This CDR3 is CAFDQGVGEQYF. The CDR3 nucleotides read TGTGCCTTCGATCAGGGGGTTGGCGAGCAGTACTTC.

The chain has TRBV29-1 and TRBJ2-1; 8 bases fit TRBD2. Germline CDR1 is SQVTM and CDR2 is ANQGSEA. This CDR3 has 15 amino acids. Trimming took 1 base from V and 1 from J; bases not matched to a gene: 3. Here the CDR3 reads CSVEGGTRSYNEQFF. DNA for the CDR3: TGCAGCGTTGAAGGGGGGACTAGATCCTACAATGAGCAGTTCTTC.

The V call is TRBV6-2 or TRBV6-3, the J call TRBJ2-6, with no clear D. V was shortened by 2 bases and J by 4 bases, with 9 bases between the two germline ends. The CDR3 runs to 15 residues. Germline lookup yields CDR1 MNHEY and CDR2 SVGEGT. The CDR3 here is CASSYPGYGANVLTF. The CDR3 region has the DNA TGTGCCAGCAGTTACCCAGGCTACGGGGCCAACGTCCTGACTTTC.

V and J are TRBV28 and TRBJ1-4; the match to TRBD1 covers 7 bases. The junction had 15 bases not matched to a gene; V was cut back by 8 bases and J by 6 bases. This CDR3 region has 16 residues. Germline V gives CDR1 MDHEN, CDR2 SYDVKM. CDR3 bases: TGTGCCAGCGGCTTAGACAGGGCGGCTTCCTATGAAAAACTGTTTTTT. Translating it yields CASGLDRAASYEKLFF.

The chain links TRBV3-1 (or the pseudogene TRBV3-2) to TRBJ2-3; TRBD1 aligns across 7 bases. The CDR3 loop spans 13 amino acids. Trimming removed 5 bases from V and 4 bases from J; junction bases left unmatched: 3. Per germline, CDR1 LGHDT and CDR2 YNNKEL (reference sequence). The CDR3 region is CASSDRDPDTQYF. In nucleotides, the CDR3 is TGTGCCAGCAGCGACAGGGATCCAGATACGCAGTATTTT.

This rearrangement joins TRBV5-4 to TRBJ2-6; D not resolved. In germline, CDR1 is SGHNT, CDR2 YYREEE (reference sequence). The CDR3 contains 15 residues. Trimming left V 4 bases short and J 0 bases short, with 8 bases between. The CDR3, as DNA: TGTGCCAGCAGCATCGGTAGCTCTGGGGCCAACGTCCTGACTTTC. Translating gives CASSIGSSGANVLTF.

Only one count was recorded for this clone. This rearrangement joins TRBV7-2 to TRBJ2-3, with D unclear. CDR3 length: 13 amino acids. Germline CDR1 SGHTA, CDR2 FQGNSA. The V end was cut by 2 bases, the J end by 1 base, with 4 bases between. CDR3 nucleotide sequence: TGTGCCAGCAGCTTAAGCGGCACAGATACGCAGTATTTT. Residues: CASSLSGTDTQYF. The full variable domain, in which reference TRBV7-2 and TRBJ2-3 provide the parts outside the CDR3, is GAGVSQSPSNKVTEKGKDVELRCDPISGHTALYWYRQSLGQGLEFLIYFQGNSAPDKSGLPSDRFSAERTGGSVSTLTIQRTQQEDSAVYLCASSLSGTDTQYFGPGTRLTVL.

This clone was recorded once. The chain joins TRBV20-1 to TRBJ1-1, with unresolved D. In germline, CDR1 is DFQATT, CDR2 SNEGSKA (reference sequence). CDR3 length: 11 amino acids. Trimming removed 3 bases from V and 9 bases from J, with 11 bases in between. CDR3 nucleotide sequence: TGCAGTGCTAGGCCCTCTATAAAAGCTTTCTTT. Its protein is CSARPSIKAFF.

The chain uses TRBV5-4 and TRBJ2-5; TRBD1 matches at 7 bases. V lost 3 bases to trimming and J lost 5 bases; unmatched junction nucleotides: 7. The CDR3 runs 14 residues. The germline V gene has CDR1 SGHNT and CDR2 YYREEE (reference sequence). The CDR3 DNA sequence: TGTGCCAGCAGCTCGGGACAGAGGATGGAGACCCAGTACTTC. This gives the protein CASSSGQRMETQYF.

The chain is built from TRBV28 and TRBJ1-3; 7 nucleotides agree with TRBD1. Germline V CDR1 and CDR2: MDHEN, SYDVKM. This CDR3 spans 14 amino acids. V dropped 6 bases and J dropped 2; count of bases not matched to a gene: 4. The CDR3 nucleotides are TGTGCCAGCAGATCCCAGGGGGCTGGAAACACCATATATTTT. The encoded protein is CASRSQGAGNTIYF.

This sequence joins TRBV2 and TRBJ1-2, with D uncertain. The germline V gene has CDR1 SNHLY and CDR2 FYNNEI. The CDR3 loop spans 12 amino acids. The V gene lost 6 bases and the J gene lost 8 bases, with 13 bases spanning the gap. The CDR3 sequence: CASRRWEEGYTF. As DNA, the CDR3 is TGTGCCAGCAGGCGCTGGGAGGAAGGCTACACCTTC.

This clone turned up a few times. The chain links TRBV7-7 to TRBJ1-6; a possible D gene is TRBD1 (6 bases). Per the germline V gene, CDR1 is SSHAT and CDR2 is FNYEAQ (reference sequence). The germline V and J ends were trimmed by 4 bases and 0 bases, with 13 bases remaining between them. CDR3 length equals 17 residues. DNA for the CDR3: TGTGCCAGCAGCTATTATCAAGGGGGCTCCTATAATTCACCCCTCCACTTT. Its protein is CASSYYQGGSYNSPLHF. Drawing the rest from reference TRBV7-7 and TRBJ1-6, the complete variable domain is GAGVSQSPRYKVTKRGQDVTLRCDPISSHATLYWYQQALGQGPEFLTYFNYEAQPDKSGLPSDRFSAERPEGSISTLTIQRTEQRDSAMYRCASSYYQGGSYNSPLHFGNGTRLTVT.

The chain carries TRBV28 and TRBJ1-1; 7 nucleotides line up with TRBD1. Trimming at V came to 3 bases and at J to 8 bases, leaving 6 bases not matched to a gene. CDR1 and CDR2 from the germline V gene are MDHEN and SYDVKM. The length of the CDR3 is 13 residues. CDR3 sequence: CASSFRQGREAFF. The CDR3 DNA is TGTGCCAGCAGTTTTAGACAGGGTAGGGAAGCTTTCTTT.

The rearrangement uses TRBV7-9 and TRBJ2-2; D call uncertain. The CDR3 has 13 residues. The germline gives CDR1 SEHNR, CDR2 FQNEAQ (reference sequence). Trimming took off 5 bases at V and 6 bases at J, with 10 bases between the two ends. In nucleotides, the CDR3 is TGTGCCAGCAGCCCCAGATACGCCGGGGAGCTGTTTTTT. Residues: CASSPRYAGELFF.

This chain links TRBV2 with TRBJ1-5; no clear D. Germline V gives CDR1 SNHLY, CDR2 FYNNEI. The ends were cut back, 6 bases at V and 0 bases at J, with 9 bases in the middle. The CDR3 is 14 residues long. The CDR3 spells CASRAYDSNQPQHF. The DNA of the CDR3 is TGTGCCAGCAGGGCATATGATAGCAATCAGCCCCAGCATTTT.

Here the CDR3 reads CVSGRGTDTQYF. In nucleotides, the CDR3 is TGTGTTAGCGGGAGGGGCACAGATACGCAGTATTTT. V is TRBV7-9 and J is TRBJ2-3; 11 positions match TRBD2. This CDR3 has 12 residues. Germline V gives CDR1 SEHNR, CDR2 FQNEAQ (reference sequence).

V and J are TRBV3-1 (or the pseudogene TRBV3-2) and TRBJ2-3; 10 bases are shared with TRBD1. Germline lookup yields CDR1 LGHDT and CDR2 YNNKEL (reference sequence). This CDR3 is built from 15 residues. Trimming took 0 bases from V and 9 from J; bases not matched to a gene: 6. The CDR3 loop reads CASSQDLGTGVTQYF. Written as DNA, the CDR3 is TGTGCCAGCAGCCAAGATTTGGGGACAGGGGTAACGCAGTATTTT.

The chain combines TRBV27 with TRBJ1-2; the match to TRBD1 covers 9 bases. The junction had 4 bases not matched to a gene; V was cut back by 7 bases and J by 4 bases. The CDR3 runs 13 residues. CDR1 and CDR2 from the germline V gene are MNHEY and SMNVEV (reference sequence). This chain's CDR3 is CASTGTGTYGYTF. CDR3 coding DNA: TGTGCCAGCACCGGGACAGGGACCTATGGCTACACCTTC.

The gene calls are TRBV3-1 (or the pseudogene TRBV3-2) and TRBJ2-5; 9 positions match TRBD1. This CDR3 region has 14 residues. Looked up from germline, CDR1 is LGHDT and CDR2 is YNNKEL (reference sequence). J gave up 4 bases and V 1 base, and 1 base lay outside the gene matches. CDR3: CASSQGTGVETQYF. CDR3 DNA: TGTGCCAGCAGCCAAGGGACAGGGGTAGAGACCCAGTACTTC.

This sequence joins TRBV6-5 and TRBJ2-7, with a possible D match to TRBD1 (5 bases). V dropped 5 bases and J dropped 2 bases, with 10 bases sitting between them. Germline V CDR1 and CDR2: MNHEY, SVGAGI. This CDR3 comprises 13 residues. The CDR3 loop is CASSRQRTYEQYF. CDR3 DNA: TGTGCCAGCAGTCGACAGCGAACCTACGAGCAGTACTTC.

This chain joins TRBV19 and TRBJ1-5, with D possibly matching TRBD1 (5 bases). Trimming removed 6 bases from V and 0 bases from J, with 24 bases in between. The germline V gene encodes CDR1 LNHDA and CDR2 SQIVND (reference sequence). CDR3 length: 19 amino acids. Here the CDR3 reads CASRAGTQFYPYSNQPQHF. CDR3 sequence (DNA): TGTGCCAGTAGGGCCGGGACTCAGTTTTATCCATATAGCAATCAGCCCCAGCATTTT.

The chain employs TRBV7-2 and TRBJ2-3; D unclear. V lost 1 base and J 1 base, leaving 9 bases between the germline ends. From germline, CDR1 is SGHTA and CDR2 FQGNSA. This CDR3 comprises 15 residues. In DNA form, the CDR3 reads TGTGCCAGCAGCTTAGAAGCCACTGGCACAGATACGCAGTATTTT. Its protein product is CASSLEATGTDTQYF.

This chain connects TRBV10-3 to TRBJ2-3, with D perhaps TRBD2 (6 bases). Germline V gene lookup returns CDR1 ENHRY and CDR2 SYGVKD. Trimming left V 10 bases short and J 4 bases short, with 9 bases between. This CDR3 has 11 residues. In nucleotides, the CDR3 is TGTGCCACCTCTAGCGCAGATACGCAGTATTTT. As protein: CATSSADTQYF.

The V call is TRBV12-3 or TRBV12-4, the J call TRBJ1-1; D uncertain. V was trimmed by 3 bases and J by 5 bases, leaving 7 bases between them. CDR3 length equals 12 residues. CDR3 nucleotide sequence: TGTGCCAGCAGTTTTCAGTGGACTGAAGCTTTCTTT. Translated, it gives CASSFQWTEAFF.

The V gene is TRBV2, the J gene TRBJ2-2, with 7 positions matching TRBD2. V lost 4 bases and J lost 7; bases outside the gene matches: 9. From germline, CDR1 is SNHLY and CDR2 FYNNEI. The length of the CDR3 is 15 residues. The DNA for the CDR3 is TGTGCCAGCAGTGTGGCGGGCGGGAGCGTCGGGGAGCTGTTTTTT. Its protein product is CASSVAGGSVGELFF.

This chain connects TRBV7-2 to TRBJ2-1; 7 bases agree with TRBD2. With 5 bases clipped from V and 7 bases from J, the junction kept 8 bases outside the gene matches. This CDR3 comprises 14 residues. Germline assignment: CDR1 SGHTA and CDR2 FQGNSA. The CDR3 spells CASSLYTGGNEQFF. The CDR3 region has the DNA TGTGCCAGCAGCCTTTACACCGGGGGGAATGAGCAGTTCTTC. Filled out from reference TRBV7-2 and TRBJ2-1, the complete variable domain reads GAGVSQSPSNKVTEKGKDVELRCDPISGHTALYWYRQSLGQGLEFLIYFQGNSAPDKSGLPSDRFSAERTGGSVSTLTIQRTQQEDSAVYLCASSLYTGGNEQFFGPGTRLTVL.

J is TRBJ1-5 and V is TRBV5-1; 7 bases match TRBD1. CDR3 length: 14 residues. After removal of 0 bases from V and 4 bases from J, the junction contained 1 base not matched to a gene. The germline gives CDR1 SGHRS, CDR2 YFSETQ. This chain's CDR3 is CASSLAGQNQPQHF. DNA of the CDR3: TGCGCCAGCAGCTTGGCGGGACAGAATCAGCCCCAGCATTTT.